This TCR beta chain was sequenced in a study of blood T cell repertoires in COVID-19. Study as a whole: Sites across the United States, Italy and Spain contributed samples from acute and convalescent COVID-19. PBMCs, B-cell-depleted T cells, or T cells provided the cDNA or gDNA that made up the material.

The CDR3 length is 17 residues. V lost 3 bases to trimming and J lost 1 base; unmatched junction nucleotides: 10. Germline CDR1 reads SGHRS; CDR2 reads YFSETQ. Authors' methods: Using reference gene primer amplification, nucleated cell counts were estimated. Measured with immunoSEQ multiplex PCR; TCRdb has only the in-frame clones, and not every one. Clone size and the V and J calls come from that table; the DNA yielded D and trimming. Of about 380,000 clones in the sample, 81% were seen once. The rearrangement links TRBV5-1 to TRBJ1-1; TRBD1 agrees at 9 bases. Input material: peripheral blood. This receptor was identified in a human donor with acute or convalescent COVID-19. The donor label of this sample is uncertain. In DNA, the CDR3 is TGCGCCAGCAGCTCACAGGGGGCTCGGATACCGAACACTGAAGCTTTCTTT. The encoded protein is CASSSQGARIPNTEAFF.